Listed here is a single TCR beta chain. Its matching antigen is unknown. Separate from the approximately 700-subject first cohort was the approximately 110-subject validation cohort, to which the donors belonged. The CDR3 length is 15 residues. Germline CDR1 is SNHLY and CDR2 is FYNNEI. After removal of 7 bases from V and 2 bases from J, the junction contained 3 bases not matched to a gene. Generated by immunoSEQ multiplex PCR, the TCRdb table keeps only in-frame clones and is missing some. The data hold about 340,000 clones, with 86% observed a single time. The source of the sample is a study of cytomegalovirus exposure and HLA in healthy donors. The overall study: It was reported in a later analysis that the roughly 120 validation repertoires used the same platform as the approximately 670 first-cohort repertoires. Study observations and caveats: It was reported that the classifier diagnosed cytomegalovirus status with high specificity and sensitivity in both the original and validation cohorts. Cytomegalovirus association was listed for about 170 TCR beta chains.

The sample taken for sequencing was PBMCs. The V and J genes are TRBV2 and TRBJ2-1; 12 bases align to TRBD2. This clonotype originated in a woman between 18 and 29 years old in good health and CMV-seronegative. The CDR3 here is CASTASGRAYNEQFF. The CDR3 DNA follows: TGTGCCAGCACCGCTAGCGGGAGGGCCTACAATGAGCAGTTCTTC.